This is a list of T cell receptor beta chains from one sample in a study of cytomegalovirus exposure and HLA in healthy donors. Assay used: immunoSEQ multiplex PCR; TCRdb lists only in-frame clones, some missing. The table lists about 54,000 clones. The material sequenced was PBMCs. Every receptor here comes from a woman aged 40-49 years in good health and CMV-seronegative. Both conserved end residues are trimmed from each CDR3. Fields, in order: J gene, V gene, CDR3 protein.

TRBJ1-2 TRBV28 ASSPGQGGGYT
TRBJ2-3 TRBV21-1 ASSYGPAGCTDTQY
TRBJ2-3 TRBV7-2 ASSSNYRSTDTQY
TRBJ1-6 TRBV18 ASSPDRGPSPLH
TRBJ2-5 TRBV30 AWSARVETQY
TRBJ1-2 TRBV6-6 ASSPDRGYGYT
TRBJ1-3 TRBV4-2 ASSQEATGSGNTIY
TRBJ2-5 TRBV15 ATSREGKGQETQY
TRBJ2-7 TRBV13 ASSLHGAGTRLEQY
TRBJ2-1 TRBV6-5 ASSYSESTGYNEQF
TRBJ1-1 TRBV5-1 ASSPRTGSNTEAF
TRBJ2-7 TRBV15 ATSRDLAGDRY
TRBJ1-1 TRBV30 AWSPGQTNTEAF
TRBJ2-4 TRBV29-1 SVRGGTKNIQY
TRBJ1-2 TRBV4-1 ASSPVESEWGYT
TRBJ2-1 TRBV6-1 ASSDWAAAYNEQF
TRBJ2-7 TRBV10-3 AISGKTGEKPYEQY
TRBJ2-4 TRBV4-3 ASSQDHARGAKNIQY
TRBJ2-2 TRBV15 ATSRATTGGDASSNTGELF
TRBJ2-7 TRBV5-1 ASSSSGTGFEQY